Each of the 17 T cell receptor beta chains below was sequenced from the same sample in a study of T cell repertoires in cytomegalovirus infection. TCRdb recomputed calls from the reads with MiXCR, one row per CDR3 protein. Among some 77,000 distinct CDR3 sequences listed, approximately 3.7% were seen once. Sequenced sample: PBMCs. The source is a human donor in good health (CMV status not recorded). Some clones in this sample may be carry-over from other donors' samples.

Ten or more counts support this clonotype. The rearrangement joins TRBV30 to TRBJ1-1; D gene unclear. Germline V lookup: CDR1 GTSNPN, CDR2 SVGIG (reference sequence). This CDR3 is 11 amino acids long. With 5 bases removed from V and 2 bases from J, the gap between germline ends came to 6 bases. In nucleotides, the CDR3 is TGTGCCTGGGGAAGAAACACTGAAGCTTTCTTT. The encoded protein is CAWGRNTEAFF.

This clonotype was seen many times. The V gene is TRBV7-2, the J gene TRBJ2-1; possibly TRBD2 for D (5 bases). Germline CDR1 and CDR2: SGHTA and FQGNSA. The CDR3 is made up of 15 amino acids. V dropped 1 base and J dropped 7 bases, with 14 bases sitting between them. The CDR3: CASSLGWGETNEQFF. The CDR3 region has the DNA TGTGCCAGCAGCTTAGGCTGGGGAGAAACAAATGAGCAGTTCTTC. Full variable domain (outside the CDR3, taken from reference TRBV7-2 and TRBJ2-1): GAGVSQSPSNKVTEKGKDVELRCDPISGHTALYWYRQSLGQGLEFLIYFQGNSAPDKSGLPSDRFSAERTGGSVSTLTIQRTQQEDSAVYLCASSLGWGETNEQFFGPGTRLTVL.

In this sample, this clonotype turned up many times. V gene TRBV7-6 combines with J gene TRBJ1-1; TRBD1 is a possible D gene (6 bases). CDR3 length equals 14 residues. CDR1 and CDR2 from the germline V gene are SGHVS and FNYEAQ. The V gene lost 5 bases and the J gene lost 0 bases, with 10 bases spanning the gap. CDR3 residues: CASSGRGMNTEAFF. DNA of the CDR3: TGTGCCAGCAGCGGGAGGGGGATGAACACTGAAGCTTTCTTT.

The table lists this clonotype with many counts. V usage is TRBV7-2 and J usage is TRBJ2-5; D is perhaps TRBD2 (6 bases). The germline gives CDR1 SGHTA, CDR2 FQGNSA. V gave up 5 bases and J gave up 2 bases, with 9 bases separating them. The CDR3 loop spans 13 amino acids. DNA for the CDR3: TGTGCCAGCAGCGCTAGCGTACAAGAGACCCAGTACTTC. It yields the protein CASSASVQETQYF. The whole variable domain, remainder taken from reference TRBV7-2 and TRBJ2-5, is GAGVSQSPSNKVTEKGKDVELRCDPISGHTALYWYRQSLGQGLEFLIYFQGNSAPDKSGLPSDRFSAERTGGSVSTLTIQRTQQEDSAVYLCASSASVQETQYFGPGTRLLVL.

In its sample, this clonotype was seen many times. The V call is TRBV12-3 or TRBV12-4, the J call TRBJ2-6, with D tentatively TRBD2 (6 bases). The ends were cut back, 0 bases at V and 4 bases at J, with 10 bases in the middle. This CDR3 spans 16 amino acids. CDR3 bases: TGTGCCAGCAGTTTAGCGCGGGGTCACGGGGCCAACGTCCTGACTTTC. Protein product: CASSLARGHGANVLTF.

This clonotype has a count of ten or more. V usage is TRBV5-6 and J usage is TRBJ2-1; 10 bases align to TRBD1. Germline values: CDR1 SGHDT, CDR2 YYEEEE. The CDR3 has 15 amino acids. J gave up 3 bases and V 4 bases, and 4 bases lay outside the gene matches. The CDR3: CASSIGTGDYNEQFF. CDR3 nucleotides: TGTGCCAGCAGCATCGGGACAGGGGACTACAATGAGCAGTTCTTC.

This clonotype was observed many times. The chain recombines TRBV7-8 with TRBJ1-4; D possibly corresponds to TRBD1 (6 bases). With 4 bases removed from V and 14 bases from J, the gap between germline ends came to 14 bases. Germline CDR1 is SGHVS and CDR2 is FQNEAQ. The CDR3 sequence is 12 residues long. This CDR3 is CASSWGGSGLFF. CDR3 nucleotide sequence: TGTGCCAGCAGCTGGGGGGGCAGTGGGCTGTTTTTT. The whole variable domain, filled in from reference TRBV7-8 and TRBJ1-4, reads GAGVSQSPRYKVAKRGQDVALRCDPISGHVSLFWYQQALGQGPEFLTYFQNEAQLDKSGLPSDRFFAERPEGSVSTLKIQRTQQEDSAVYLCASSWGGSGLFFGSGTQLSVL.

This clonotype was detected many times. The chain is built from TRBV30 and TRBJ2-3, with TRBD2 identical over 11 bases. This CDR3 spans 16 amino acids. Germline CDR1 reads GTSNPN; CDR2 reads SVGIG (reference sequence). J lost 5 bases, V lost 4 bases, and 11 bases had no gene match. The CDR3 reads CAWTTNPTSGGDTQYF. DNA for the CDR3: TGTGCCTGGACGACAAACCCCACTAGCGGGGGAGATACGCAGTATTTT.

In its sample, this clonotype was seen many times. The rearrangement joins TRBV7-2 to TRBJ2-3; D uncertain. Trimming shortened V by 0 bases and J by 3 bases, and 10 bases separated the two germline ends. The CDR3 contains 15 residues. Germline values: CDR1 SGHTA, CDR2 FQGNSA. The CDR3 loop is CASSLAGHETDTQYF. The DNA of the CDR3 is TGTGCCAGCAGCTTAGCAGGGCACGAGACAGATACGCAGTATTTT.

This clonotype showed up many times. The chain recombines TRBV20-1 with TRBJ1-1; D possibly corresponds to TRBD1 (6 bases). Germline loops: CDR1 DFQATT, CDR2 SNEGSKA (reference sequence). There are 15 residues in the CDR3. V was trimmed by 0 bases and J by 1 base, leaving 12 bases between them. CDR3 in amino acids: CSARDGGTTNTEAFF. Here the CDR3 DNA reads TGCAGTGCTAGAGATGGAGGGACAACGAACACTGAAGCTTTCTTT.

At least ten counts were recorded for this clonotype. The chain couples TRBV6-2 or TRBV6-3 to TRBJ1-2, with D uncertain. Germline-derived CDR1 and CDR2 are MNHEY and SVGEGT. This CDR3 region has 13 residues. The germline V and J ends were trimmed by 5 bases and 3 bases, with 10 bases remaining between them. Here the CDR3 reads CASSISGDYGYTF. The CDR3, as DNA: TGTGCCAGCAGTATTTCCGGGGACTATGGCTACACCTTC.

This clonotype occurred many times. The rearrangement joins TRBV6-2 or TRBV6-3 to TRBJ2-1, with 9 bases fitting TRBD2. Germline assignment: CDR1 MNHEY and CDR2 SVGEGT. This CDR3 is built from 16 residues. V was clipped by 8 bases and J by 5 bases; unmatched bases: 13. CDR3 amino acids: CASLRRGGFRHNEQFF. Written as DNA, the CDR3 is TGTGCCAGCCTTCGGCGGGGGGGTTTTCGTCACAATGAGCAGTTCTTC.

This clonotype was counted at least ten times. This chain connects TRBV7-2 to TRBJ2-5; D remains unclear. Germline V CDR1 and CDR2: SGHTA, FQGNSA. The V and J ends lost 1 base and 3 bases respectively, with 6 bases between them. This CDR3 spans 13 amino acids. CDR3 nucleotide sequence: TGTGCCAGCAGCTTAGAGGCGGAAGAGACCCAGTACTTC. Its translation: CASSLEAEETQYF.

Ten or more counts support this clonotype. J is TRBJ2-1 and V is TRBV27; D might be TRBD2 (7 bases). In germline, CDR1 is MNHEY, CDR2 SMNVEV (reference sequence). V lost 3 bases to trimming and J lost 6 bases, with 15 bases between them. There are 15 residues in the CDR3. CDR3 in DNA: TGTGCCAGCAGTTTTCCCCAAGGGGGGGTCAATGAGCAGTTCTTC. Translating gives CASSFPQGGVNEQFF.

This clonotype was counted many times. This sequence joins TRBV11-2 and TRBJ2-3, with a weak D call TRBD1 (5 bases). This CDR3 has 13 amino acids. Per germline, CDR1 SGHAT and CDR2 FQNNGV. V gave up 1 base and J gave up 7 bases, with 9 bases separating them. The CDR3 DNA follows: TGTGCCAGCAGCTTAGCCAGGGAAAATACGCAGTATTTT. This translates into CASSLARENTQYF.

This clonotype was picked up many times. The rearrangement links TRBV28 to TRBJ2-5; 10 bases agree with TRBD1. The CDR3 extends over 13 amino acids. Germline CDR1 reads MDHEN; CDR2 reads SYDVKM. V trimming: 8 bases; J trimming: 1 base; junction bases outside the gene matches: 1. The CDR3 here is CASGTGVQETQYF. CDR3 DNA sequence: TGTGCCAGCGGGACAGGGGTCCAAGAGACCCAGTACTTC.

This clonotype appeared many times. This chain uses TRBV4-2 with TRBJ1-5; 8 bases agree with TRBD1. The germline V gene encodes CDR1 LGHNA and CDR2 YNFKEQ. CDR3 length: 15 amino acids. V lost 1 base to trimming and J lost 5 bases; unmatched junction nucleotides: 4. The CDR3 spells CASSQAQGEDQPQHF. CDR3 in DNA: TGTGCCAGCAGCCAAGCACAGGGGGAGGATCAGCCCCAGCATTTT.